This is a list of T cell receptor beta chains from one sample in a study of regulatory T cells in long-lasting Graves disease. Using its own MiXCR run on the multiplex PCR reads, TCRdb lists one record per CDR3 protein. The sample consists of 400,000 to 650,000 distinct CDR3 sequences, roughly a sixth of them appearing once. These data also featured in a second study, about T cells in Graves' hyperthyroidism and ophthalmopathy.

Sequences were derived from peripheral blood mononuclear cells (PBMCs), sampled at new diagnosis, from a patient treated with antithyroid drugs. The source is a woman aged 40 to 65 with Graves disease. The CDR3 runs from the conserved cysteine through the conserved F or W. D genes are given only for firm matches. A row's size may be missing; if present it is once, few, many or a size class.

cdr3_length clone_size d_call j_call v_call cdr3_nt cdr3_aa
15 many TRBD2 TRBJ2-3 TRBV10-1 TGCGCCAGCAGAGCTAGCGGGGGACCCACAGATACGCAGTATTTT CASRASGGPTDTQYF
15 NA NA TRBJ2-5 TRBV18 TGTGCCAGCTCACCTCGCGACGGGACTCAAGAGACCCAGTACTTC CASSPRDGTQETQYF
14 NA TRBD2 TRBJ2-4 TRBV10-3 TGTGCCATCAGTGAGGGTGGGGGGGGAAACATTCAGTACTTC CAISEGGGGNIQYF
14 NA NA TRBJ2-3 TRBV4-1 TGCGCCAGCAGCCAAGTTGGGGGCACACATACGCAGTATTTT CASSQVGGTHTQYF
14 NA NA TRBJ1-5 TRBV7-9 TGTGCCAGCAGCTTATCGGGAGGGAGCGGGCCCCAGCATTTT CASSLSGGSGPQHF
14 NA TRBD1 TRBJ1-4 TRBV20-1 TGCAGTGCACTTGGACAGGGTGAGAATGAAAAACTGTTTTTT CSALGQGENEKLFF
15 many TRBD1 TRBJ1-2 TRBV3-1 TGTGCCAGCAGCCTCTCGGCGGACAGGGAGAATGGCTACACCTTC CASSLSADRENGYTF
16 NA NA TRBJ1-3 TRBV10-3 TGTGCCATCAGTGAGTTATACATAAGGAACGGAAACACCATATATTTT CAISELYIRNGNTIYF
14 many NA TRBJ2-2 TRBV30 TGTGCCTGTCAATGGGGGGGCTTCACCGGGGAGCTGTTTTTT CACQWGGFTGELFF
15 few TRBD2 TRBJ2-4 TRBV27 TGTGCCAGCAGTCCGCTAGCGGGGGGGCGTGGCATTCAGTACTTC CASSPLAGGRGIQYF
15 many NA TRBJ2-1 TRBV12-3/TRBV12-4 TGTGCCAGCAGTTACGACTATGCCTTTTACAATGAGCAGTTCTTC CASSYDYAFYNEQFF
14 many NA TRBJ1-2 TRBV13 TGTGCCAGCAGTTACGGGGCCGCTGGGTATGGCTACACCTTC CASSYGAAGYGYTF
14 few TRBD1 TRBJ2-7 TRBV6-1 TGTGCCAGCCTTACAGGGGGTATCTCCTACGAGCAGTACTTC CASLTGGISYEQYF
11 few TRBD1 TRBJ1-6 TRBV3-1 TGTGCCAGCAGCGAACAGGGGTCCCTCCACTTT CASSEQGSLHF
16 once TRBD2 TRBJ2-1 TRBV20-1 TGCAGTGCTAGGGGTAGCGGGGGGAGCTCCTACAATGAGCAGTTCTTC CSARGSGGSSYNEQFF
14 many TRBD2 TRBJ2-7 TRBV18 TGTGCCAGCTCAACTAGCGGGGGATCCTACGAGCAGTACTTC CASSTSGGSYEQYF
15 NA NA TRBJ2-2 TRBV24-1 TGTGCCACCAGTGATTCCTTTGGTCCCACCGGGGAGCTGTTTTTT CATSDSFGPTGELFF
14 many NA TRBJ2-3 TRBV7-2 TGTGCCAGCAGCCAACGAGGAGGCACAGATACGCAGTATTTT CASSQRGGTDTQYF
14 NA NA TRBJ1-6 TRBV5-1 TGCGCCAGCAGCGAGGGGAGCGAGGATTCACCCCTCCACTTT CASSEGSEDSPLHF
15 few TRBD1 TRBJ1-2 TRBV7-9 TGTGCCAGCAGTCCCGGGACAGGGGGTTTTATCGGCTACACCTTC CASSPGTGGFIGYTF
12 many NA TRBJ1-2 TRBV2 TGTGCCAGCGTGGGTAGCTTAAGTGGCTACACCTTC CASVGSLSGYTF
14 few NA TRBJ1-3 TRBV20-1 TGCAGTGCTAGAGACAGAACCTCTGGAAACACCATATATTTT CSARDRTSGNTIYF
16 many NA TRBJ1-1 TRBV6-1 TGTGCCAGCAGTGATTATGGACGGGGACTGAACACTGAAGCTTTCTTT CASSDYGRGLNTEAFF
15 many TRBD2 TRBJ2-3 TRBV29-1 TGCAGCGTTGAAGATGCGGGGGGGCGCACAGATACGCAGTATTTT CSVEDAGGRTDTQYF
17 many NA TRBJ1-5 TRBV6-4 TGTGCCAGCAGTGACTCGATGCAGGGTAGGGGCAATCAGCCCCAGCATTTT CASSDSMQGRGNQPQHF
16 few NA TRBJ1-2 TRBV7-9 TGTGCCAGCAGCTCTTCCCCGGGGGCAGGGGAAAATGGCTACACCTTC CASSSSPGAGENGYTF
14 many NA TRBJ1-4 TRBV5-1 TGCGCCAGCAGACGGGACGGACCTAATGAAAAACTGTTTTTT CASRRDGPNEKLFF
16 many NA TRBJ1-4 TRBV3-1 TGTGCCAGCAGCCATTCCGGGGTACATTTGCGGGAAAAACTGTTTTTT CASSHSGVHLREKLFF